This T cell receptor (beta chain) was retrieved from a study of blood T cell repertoires in COVID-19. Overall study: Acute-phase and convalescent COVID-19 samples originated in the United States, Italy and Spain. From T cells, B-cell-depleted T cells, or PBMCs came the material, which was cDNA or gDNA.

CDR3 length: 12 residues. Looked up from germline, CDR1 is MDHEN and CDR2 is SYDVKM. The V end was cut by 6 bases, the J end by 5 bases, with 10 bases between. Original methodology: The authors estimated nucleated cell counts from reference gene primer amplification. The repertoire was sequenced with immunoSEQ multiplex PCR; TCRdb's copy has only in-frame clones and lacks some. The V and J calls and clone size are taken from that table; D and trimming were inferred from the DNA. The sample shows about 100,000 clones, roughly 80% of them seen only once. This TCR was recovered from a woman aged 80 or over with active or convalescent COVID-19. V usage is TRBV28 and J usage is TRBJ2-5; D is uncertain. Material for sequencing was peripheral blood. CDR3 sequence reads: CASRVVGETQYF. The CDR3 nucleotides read TGTGCCAGCAGGGTAGTCGGGGAGACCCAGTACTTC.